This T cell receptor beta chain was sequenced during a study of blood T cell repertoires in COVID-19. Study information: Samples representing acute and convalescent COVID-19 were sourced from the United States, Italy and Spain. From T cells, B-cell-depleted T cells, or PBMCs came the material, which was cDNA or gDNA.

The CDR3 consists of 18 residues. V gave up 6 bases and J gave up 0 bases; unmatched junction bases: 8. Germline CDR1 is PRHDT and CDR2 is FYEKMQ (reference sequence). Sequencing was performed with immunoSEQ multiplex PCR; in TCRdb, only in-frame clones are kept and a portion is missing. This sample yields 280,000 or so clones, of which around 84% are seen a single time; roughly 2.7% belongs to the top ten. The sequencing sample was made of PBMCs or T cells enriched from blood (not recorded which). The genes are TRBV13 and TRBJ2-2; 12 bases match TRBD2. This TCR came from a woman between 50 and 59 years old who had recovered from COVID-19. CDR3 amino acids: CASRVTSGGTPNTGELFF. The CDR3 nucleotides are TGTGCCAGCAGGGTAACTAGCGGGGGGACACCGAACACCGGGGAGCTGTTTTTT.